This T cell receptor (beta chain) came from a study of glioma-infiltrating T cells after dendritic cell vaccination. Study information: Glioblastoma patients came from Phase I and II dendritic cell vaccination trials. Study findings and constraints: Higher pretreatment TIL content predicted longer progression-free time and survival.

Fresh-frozen tumor tissue and more than two years of survival data were available for all. Repertoires were generated with immunoSEQ multiplex PCR, while TCRdb's copy carries only in-frame clones and drops some. The sample consists of 93,000 or so clones, roughly 79% of them appearing once. Germline V gives CDR1 LGHNA, CDR2 YNFKEQ. V was pared by 0 bases and J by 0 bases, with 11 bases between. The CDR3 is 16 residues long. To note about this clone: The antigen is unknown.

Sequences were derived from blood, sampled before dendritic cell vaccination. The source is a human donor with glioblastoma. The V and J genes are TRBV4-2 and TRBJ1-1; D unresolved. The CDR3 sequence: CASSQDVPGMNTEAFF. The CDR3, as DNA: TGTGCCAGCAGCCAAGATGTGCCGGGAATGAACACTGAAGCTTTCTTT.